Below, one T cell receptor (beta chain) is given with its context. These data originate in a study of T-cell reconstitution after alpha-beta-depleted transplantation in children. Molecular barcoding with unique molecular identifiers was used for the TCRbeta library. MiXCR was run by TCRdb on the PCR reads, yielding one entry per CDR3 protein. The sample shows 500,000 or so distinct CDR3 sequences, approximately 32% of them seen only once. The CDR3 is made up of 16 amino acids. Trimming pared 1 base from V and 1 base from J, leaving 10 bases between. Germline CDR1 is KGHSH and CDR2 is LQKENI. The chain joins TRBV18 to TRBJ2-2; possible D gene TRBD2, 6 bases. The sample was PBMCs from the stem cell graft donor, taken from the stem cell graft. The TCR was taken from a human donor who donated a stem cell graft to a child with aplastic anemia. CDR3 nucleotides: TGTGCCAGCTCACCACGGAGTAGCGGGAACACCGGGGAGCTGTTTTTT. Protein: CASSPRSSGNTGELFF.